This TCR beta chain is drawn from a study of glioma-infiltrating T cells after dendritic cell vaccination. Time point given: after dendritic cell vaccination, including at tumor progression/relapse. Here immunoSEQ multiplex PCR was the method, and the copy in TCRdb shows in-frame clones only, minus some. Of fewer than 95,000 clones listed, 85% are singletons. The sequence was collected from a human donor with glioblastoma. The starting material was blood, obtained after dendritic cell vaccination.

CDR3 bases: TGTGCCAGCAGTGAGCTAAGCGACAGGGTTGGGGCCAACGTCCTGACTTTC. Translated, it gives CASSELSDRVGANVLTF. The chain couples TRBV6-1 to TRBJ2-6; 7 bases are shared with TRBD1. The germline CDR1 and CDR2 sequences are MNHNS and SASEGT. This CDR3 has 17 amino acids. With V trimmed by 3 bases and J by 3 bases, 8 bases remained unmatched.